Included here is one TCR beta chain sequence, with context. Its antigen is currently unknown. Assay used: immunoSEQ multiplex PCR; TCRdb lists only in-frame clones, some missing. The sample lists some 19,000 clones; more than 95% were seen once. Sorting defined conventional CD4 T cells as CD4+CD127+. The germline V gene encodes CDR1 SGHTA and CDR2 FQGNSA. V was pared by 1 base and J by 5 bases, with 11 bases between. The CDR3 is 14 residues long. This sample was included in a study of B cell selection in AIRE deficiency. Study conclusions and caveats: Of over 3,500 shared Treg TCRbeta sequences, over 25% were healthy-only, 7.5% to 9.5% patient-only. Shared Treg sequences had shorter CDR3s, biased toward rearrangements with few non-templated insertions. Patient Tconv cells held about 28% of Treg sequences shared by healthy donors. Tconv and Treg cells from AIRE-deficient patients resembled healthy donors in TCRBV usage, CDR3 length and diversity.

This chain uses TRBV7-2 with TRBJ2-5; a possible D gene is TRBD2 (5 bases). The clonotype originates from a human donor with AIRE deficiency. Sequenced material: conventional CD4+ T cells sorted from PBMCs. CDR3 sequence: CASSLVGSVETQYF. The CDR3, as DNA: TGTGCCAGCAGCTTAGTAGGTAGCGTGGAGACCCAGTACTTC.